One and the same sample provided the 19 T cell receptor beta chains below, sequenced in a study of cytomegalovirus exposure and HLA in healthy donors. Primers included in the PCR were 60 Vbeta and 13 Jbeta primers. Produced via immunoSEQ multiplex PCR; TCRdb's table is partial and in-frame only. The sample includes 130,000 or so clones, about four fifths seen only once; the top ten take less than 2.5%. The sequenced material came from PBMCs. The receptors shown here come from a middle-aged woman in good health and CMV-seronegative.

This rearrangement joins TRBV18 to TRBJ1-1, with TRBD1 as a possible D gene (6 bases). V was cut by 2 bases and J by 3 bases, with 19 bases left in between. This CDR3 has 17 residues. Germline V gene lookup returns CDR1 KGHSH and CDR2 LQKENI. CDR3 bases: TGTGCCAGCTCACCATCCCGTACAGGGCCAAAGGACACTGAAGCTTTCTTT. Translating it yields CASSPSRTGPKDTEAFF.

V gene TRBV28 combines with J gene TRBJ1-3; the D is unclear. Germline values: CDR1 MDHEN, CDR2 SYDVKM. CDR3 length equals 16 residues. V dropped 6 bases and J dropped 0 bases, with 15 bases sitting between them. CDR3 DNA: TGTGCCAGCAGCGAGAACACAGCCGGCTCTGGAAACACCATATATTTT. Encoded protein: CASSENTAGSGNTIYF.

The CDR3 DNA reads as TGTGCCAGCAGCTTACGACTAGCGCCCAACTACGAGCAGTACTTC. Translation gives CASSLRLAPNYEQYF. This rearrangement joins TRBV5-5 to TRBJ2-7; 8 bases align to TRBD2. The CDR3 has 15 amino acids. V shed 2 bases, J shed 3 bases, and the junction held 7 bases outside the gene matches. Germline V gives CDR1 SGHKS, CDR2 YYEKEE (reference sequence).

This rearrangement joins TRBV7-3 to TRBJ2-1; 9 nucleotides agree with TRBD1. Losses at the gene ends were 5 bases for V and 4 bases for J; bases not matched to a gene: 9. The CDR3 has 16 amino acids. CDR1 SGHTA and CDR2 FQGTGA come from the germline V gene. The CDR3 reads CASSRKGGTGYNEQFF. The DNA for the CDR3 is TGTGCCAGCAGCCGAAAGGGCGGGACAGGGTACAATGAGCAGTTCTTC.

This chain connects TRBV14 to TRBJ1-4, with D possibly TRBD1 on 5 matching bases. The length of the CDR3 is 15 residues. The V end lost 6 bases, the J end lost 2 bases, and 13 bases lay between the germline ends. CDR1 is SGHDN, CDR2 FVKESK, per germline. The CDR3 loop is CASRQSGTTNEKLFF. As DNA, the CDR3 is TGTGCCAGCAGACAATCGGGGACTACTAATGAAAAACTGTTTTTT.

The J gene is TRBJ2-3, the V gene TRBV2; D ambiguous. Germline V gene lookup returns CDR1 SNHLY and CDR2 FYNNEI. The CDR3 loop spans 12 amino acids. With 6 bases removed from V and 2 bases from J, the gap between germline ends came to 6 bases. CDR3 DNA: TGTGCCAGCAGGGGCTCCACAGATACGCAGTATTTT. Translated, it gives CASRGSTDTQYF.

The chain combines TRBV4-3 with TRBJ1-1, with TRBD1 matching 8 bases. Germline CDR1 reads LGHNA; CDR2 reads YSLEER. The CDR3 extends over 17 amino acids. Losses at the gene ends were 3 bases for V and 2 bases for J; bases not matched to a gene: 11. DNA for the CDR3: TGCGCCAGCAGCCAGATGGGAGACAGGGGTTTTAACACTGAAGCTTTCTTT. Translated, it gives CASSQMGDRGFNTEAFF.

V and J are TRBV7-3 and TRBJ1-1, with TRBD1 matching 8 bases. CDR3 size: 15 residues. Germline V gives CDR1 SGHTA, CDR2 FQGTGA. Trimming at V came to 5 bases and at J to 3 bases, leaving 8 bases not matched to a gene. The CDR3: CASSGTGQGHTEAFF. As DNA, the CDR3 is TGTGCCAGCAGCGGTACTGGACAGGGCCACACTGAAGCTTTCTTT.

This clone occurred a few times. The chain employs TRBV4-1 and TRBJ1-1; TRBD1 is a possible D gene (6 bases). The CDR3 is 15 amino acids. The V end was cut by 1 base, the J end by 0 bases, with 9 bases between. Germline CDR1 is MGHRA and CDR2 is YSYEKL. The CDR3 reads CASSQVRGLNTEAFF. The CDR3 nucleotides read TGCGCCAGCAGCCAAGTCAGGGGATTGAACACTGAAGCTTTCTTT.

This chain uses TRBV5-4 with TRBJ1-2; perhaps TRBD1 as D (5 bases). The germline gives CDR1 SGHNT, CDR2 YYREEE (reference sequence). CDR3 length: 15 amino acids. V was shortened by 2 bases and J by 0 bases, with 11 bases between the two germline ends. In nucleotides, the CDR3 is TGTGCCAGCAGCTTCCAAGACAGATCTAACTATGGCTACACCTTC. Amino acid sequence: CASSFQDRSNYGYTF.

This sequence joins TRBV5-6 and TRBJ1-2; D is perhaps TRBD1 (5 bases). The germline CDR1 and CDR2 sequences are SGHDT and YYEEEE. The CDR3 loop spans 14 amino acids. With 4 bases removed from V and 8 bases from J, the gap between germline ends came to 18 bases. The CDR3 loop is CASSPGRGGVGYTF. The CDR3, as DNA: TGTGCCAGCAGCCCGGGCCGGGGAGGGGTAGGCTACACCTTC.

The gene calls are TRBV28 and TRBJ2-7; the D is unclear. V dropped 3 bases and J dropped 5 bases, with 5 bases sitting between them. The CDR3 is 11 amino acids. Germline CDR1 and CDR2: MDHEN and SYDVKM. The CDR3, as DNA: TGTGCCAGCAGTTTGGCCCACGAGCAGTACTTC. This codes for CASSLAHEQYF.

The chain carries TRBV28 and TRBJ1-5; tentatively, D is TRBD1 (5 bases). Trimming removed 4 bases at V and 2 bases at J, with 12 bases between. The CDR3 loop spans 15 amino acids. Germline CDR1 reads MDHEN; CDR2 reads SYDVKM. CDR3 coding DNA: TGTGCCAGCAGTTCCGGGCAGGGTGGCAATCAGCCCCAGCATTTT. Amino acids: CASSSGQGGNQPQHF.

This rearrangement joins TRBV9 to TRBJ2-7; 10 bases agree with TRBD2. Germline loops: CDR1 SGDLS, CDR2 YYNGEE. This CDR3 spans 15 amino acids. With V trimmed by 4 bases and J by 1 base, 5 bases remained unmatched. CDR3 in DNA: TGTGCCAGCAGCCCAAGCGGGGGGGGTTCCTACGAGCAGTACTTC. Protein product: CASSPSGGGSYEQYF. Drawing the rest from reference TRBV9 and TRBJ2-7, the complete variable domain is DSGVTQTPKHLITATGQRVTLRCSPRSGDLSVYWYQQSLDQGLQFLIQYYNGEERAKGNILERFSAQQFPDLHSELNLSSLELGDSALYFCASSPSGGGSYEQYFGPGTRLTVT.

The chain couples TRBV14 to TRBJ1-2, with TRBD1 matching 9 bases. V trimming: 4 bases; J trimming: 3 bases; junction bases outside the gene matches: 6. The CDR3 has 15 amino acids. Germline V gene data show CDR1 as SGHDN and CDR2 as FVKESK. DNA of the CDR3: TGTGCCAGCAGCCTTACGGGGGACAGGGACTATGGCTACACCTTC. This encodes CASSLTGDRDYGYTF. Full variable domain (rest looked up from reference TRBV14 and TRBJ1-2): EAGVTQFPSHSVIEKGQTVTLRCDPISGHDNLYWYRRVMGKEIKFLLHFVKESKQDESGMPNNRFLAERTGGTYSTLKVQPAELEDSGVYFCASSLTGDRDYGYTFGSGTRLTVV.

This CDR3 is CASSLVPSPQVEPQHF. The CDR3 DNA reads TGTGCCAGCAGCTTAGTCCCGTCGCCCCAGGTTGAGCCCCAGCATTTT. The chain carries TRBV7-8 and TRBJ1-5, with no clear D. The CDR3 consists of 16 residues. Per germline, CDR1 SGHVS and CDR2 FQNEAQ. With 1 base removed from V and 8 bases from J, the gap between germline ends came to 18 bases.

V and J are TRBV9 and TRBJ2-7; 8 bases are a match to TRBD2. The CDR3 is made up of 14 amino acids. The V gene's germline CDR1 is SGDLS and CDR2 YYNGEE. With 4 bases clipped from V and 0 bases from J, the junction kept 3 bases outside the gene matches. Here the CDR3 DNA reads TGTGCCAGCAGCTCACGGGGGGGCTCCTACGAGCAGTACTTC. This sequence encodes CASSSRGGSYEQYF. The full variable domain, in which reference TRBV9 and TRBJ2-7 provide the parts outside the CDR3, is DSGVTQTPKHLITATGQRVTLRCSPRSGDLSVYWYQQSLDQGLQFLIQYYNGEERAKGNILERFSAQQFPDLHSELNLSSLELGDSALYFCASSSRGGSYEQYFGPGTRLTVT.

The chain has TRBV2 and TRBJ1-2; D gene ambiguous. V lost 2 bases, J lost 2 bases, and 9 bases lay in between. The CDR3 totals 14 residues. CDR1 is SNHLY and CDR2 is FYNNEI in the germline V gene. The CDR3 sequence is CASSESRGNYGYTF. CDR3 DNA sequence: TGTGCCAGCAGTGAAAGTCGGGGAAACTATGGCTACACCTTC.

The V gene is TRBV7-9, the J gene TRBJ1-2; tentative D call: TRBD1 (5 bases). The length of the CDR3 is 15 residues. Germline values: CDR1 SEHNR, CDR2 FQNEAQ (reference sequence). V was pared by 7 bases and J by 6 bases, with 21 bases between. DNA for the CDR3: TGTGCCAGCACCCTTATGCGGGACTCCGGGAATGGCTACACCTTC. Its translation: CASTLMRDSGNGYTF. The full variable domain, completed using reference TRBV7-9 and TRBJ1-2, is DTGVSQNPRHKITKRGQNVTFRCDPISEHNRLYWYRQTLGQGPEFLTYFQNEAQLEKSRLLSDRFSAERPKGSFSTLEIQRTEQGDSAMYLCASTLMRDSGNGYTFGSGTRLTVV.